The present entry profiles one T cell receptor beta chain with its context. The antigen is undetermined. The entry originates in a study of post-analysis software for immune sequencing data. Study-level background: Relapsing-remitting, secondary progressive and progressive-relapsing courses of multiple sclerosis were included.

The CDR3 is 16 residues long. CDR1 and CDR2 from the germline V gene are SEHNR and FQNEAQ (reference sequence). The V and J ends lost 0 bases and 7 bases respectively, with 19 bases between them. Included in the TCR beta cDNA libraries were unique molecular identifiers. Using its own MiXCR run on the PCR reads, TCRdb lists one record per CDR3 protein. The sample holds 750,000 to 950,000 distinct CDR3 sequences; about 45% are singletons and the top ten take roughly 4.5%. Findings and limits, study-wide: By F measure, samples from a shared preparation batch strongly co-clustered. Compared against controls, patients with multiple sclerosis displayed significantly lower normalized Chao1 diversity. Patients used a few TRBV segments, including TRBV5-6, TRBV5-1 and TRBV20-1, more often than controls.

The sample taken for sequencing was blood. This receptor was obtained from a girl aged 5 to 17 with multiple sclerosis. V is TRBV7-9 and J is TRBJ2-7; D possibly uses TRBD1 or TRBD2 (5 bases each). The CDR3 region is CASSLALGGYPPEQYF. For the CDR3, the DNA is TGTGCCAGCAGCTTAGCGCTTGGGGGATACCCACCGGAGCAGTACTTC.